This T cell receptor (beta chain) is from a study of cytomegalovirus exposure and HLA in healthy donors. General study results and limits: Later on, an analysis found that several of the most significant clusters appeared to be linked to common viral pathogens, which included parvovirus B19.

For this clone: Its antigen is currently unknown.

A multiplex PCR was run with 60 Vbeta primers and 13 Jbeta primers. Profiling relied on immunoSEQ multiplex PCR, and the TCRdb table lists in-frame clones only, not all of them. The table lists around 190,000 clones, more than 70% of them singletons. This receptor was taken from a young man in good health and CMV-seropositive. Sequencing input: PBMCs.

This CDR3 reads CASSSTVQETQYF. CDR3 DNA: TGTGCCAGCTCTTCAACTGTTCAAGAGACCCAGTACTTC. The chain combines TRBV18 with TRBJ2-5; no reliable D call. V lost 6 bases to trimming and J lost 2 bases, with 10 bases between them. The length of the CDR3 is 13 residues. The V gene's germline CDR1 is KGHSH and CDR2 LQKENI.